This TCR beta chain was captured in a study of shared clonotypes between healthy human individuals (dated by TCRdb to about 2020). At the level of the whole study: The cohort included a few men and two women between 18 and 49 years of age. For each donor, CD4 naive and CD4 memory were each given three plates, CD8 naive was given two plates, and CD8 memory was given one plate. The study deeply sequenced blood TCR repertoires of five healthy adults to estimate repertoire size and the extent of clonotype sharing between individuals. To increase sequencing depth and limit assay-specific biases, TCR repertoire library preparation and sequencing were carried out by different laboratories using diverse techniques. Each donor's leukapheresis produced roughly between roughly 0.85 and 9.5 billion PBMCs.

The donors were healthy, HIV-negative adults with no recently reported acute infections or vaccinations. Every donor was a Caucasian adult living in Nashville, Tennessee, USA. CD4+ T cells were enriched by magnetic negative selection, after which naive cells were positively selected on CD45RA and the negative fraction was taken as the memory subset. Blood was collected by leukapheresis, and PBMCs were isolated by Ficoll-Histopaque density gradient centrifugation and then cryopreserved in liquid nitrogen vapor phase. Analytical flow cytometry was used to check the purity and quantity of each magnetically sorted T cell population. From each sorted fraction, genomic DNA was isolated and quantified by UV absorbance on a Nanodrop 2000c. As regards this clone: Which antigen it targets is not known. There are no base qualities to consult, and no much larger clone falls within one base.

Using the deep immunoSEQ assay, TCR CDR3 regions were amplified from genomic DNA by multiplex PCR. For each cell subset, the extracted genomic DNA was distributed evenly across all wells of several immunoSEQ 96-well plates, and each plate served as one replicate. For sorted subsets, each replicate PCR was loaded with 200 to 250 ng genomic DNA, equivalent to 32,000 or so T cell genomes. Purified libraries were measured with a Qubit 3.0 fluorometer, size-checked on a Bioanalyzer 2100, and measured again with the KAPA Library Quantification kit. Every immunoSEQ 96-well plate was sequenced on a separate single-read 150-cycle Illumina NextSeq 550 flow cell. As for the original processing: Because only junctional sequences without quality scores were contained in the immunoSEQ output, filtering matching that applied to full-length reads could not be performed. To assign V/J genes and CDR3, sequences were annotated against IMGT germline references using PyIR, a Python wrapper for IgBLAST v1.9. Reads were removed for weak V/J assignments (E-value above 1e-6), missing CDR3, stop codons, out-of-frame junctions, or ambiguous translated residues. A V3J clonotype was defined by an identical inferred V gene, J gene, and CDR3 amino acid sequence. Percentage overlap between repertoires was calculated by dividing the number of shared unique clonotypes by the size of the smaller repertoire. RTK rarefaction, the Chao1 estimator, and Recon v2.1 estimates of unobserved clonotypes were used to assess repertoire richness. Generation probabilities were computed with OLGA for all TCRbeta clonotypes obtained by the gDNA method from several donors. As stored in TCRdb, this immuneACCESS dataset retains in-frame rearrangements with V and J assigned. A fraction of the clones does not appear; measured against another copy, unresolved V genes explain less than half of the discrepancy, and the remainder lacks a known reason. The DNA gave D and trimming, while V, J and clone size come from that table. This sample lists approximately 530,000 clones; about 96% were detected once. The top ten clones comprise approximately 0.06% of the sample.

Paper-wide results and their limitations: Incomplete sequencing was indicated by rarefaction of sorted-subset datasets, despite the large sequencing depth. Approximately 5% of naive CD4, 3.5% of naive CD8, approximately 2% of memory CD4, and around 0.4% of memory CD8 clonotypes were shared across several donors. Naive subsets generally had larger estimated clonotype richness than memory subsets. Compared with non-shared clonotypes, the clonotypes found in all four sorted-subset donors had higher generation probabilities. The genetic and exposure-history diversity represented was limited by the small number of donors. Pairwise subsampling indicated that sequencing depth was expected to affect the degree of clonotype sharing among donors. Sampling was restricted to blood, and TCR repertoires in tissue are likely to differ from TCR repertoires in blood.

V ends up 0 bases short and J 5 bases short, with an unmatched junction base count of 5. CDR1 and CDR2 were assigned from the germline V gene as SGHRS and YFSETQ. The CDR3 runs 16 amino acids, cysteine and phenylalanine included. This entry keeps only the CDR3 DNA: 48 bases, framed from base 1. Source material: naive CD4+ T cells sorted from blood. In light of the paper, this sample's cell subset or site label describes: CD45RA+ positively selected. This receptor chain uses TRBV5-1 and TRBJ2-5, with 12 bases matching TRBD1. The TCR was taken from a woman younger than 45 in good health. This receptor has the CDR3 CASSLEGQGAHETQYF. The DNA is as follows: TGCGCCAGCAGCTTGGAGGGACAGGGGGCTCATGAGACCCAGTACTTC.